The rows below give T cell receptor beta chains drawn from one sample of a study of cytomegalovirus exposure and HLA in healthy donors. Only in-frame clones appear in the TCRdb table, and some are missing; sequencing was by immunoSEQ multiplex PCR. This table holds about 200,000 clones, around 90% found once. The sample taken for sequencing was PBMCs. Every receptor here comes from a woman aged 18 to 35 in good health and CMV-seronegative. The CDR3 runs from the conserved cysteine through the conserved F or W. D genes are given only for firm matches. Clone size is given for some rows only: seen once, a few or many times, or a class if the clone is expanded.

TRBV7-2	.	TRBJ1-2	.	CASSFAGWGYTF	TGTGCCAGCAGCTTTGCGGGCTGGGGCTACACCTTC
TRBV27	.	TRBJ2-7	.	CASGQLPSYEQYF	TGTGCCAGCGGACAGTTGCCCTCCTACGAGCAGTACTTC
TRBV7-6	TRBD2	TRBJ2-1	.	CASSLSPEGTTSFNEQFF	TGTGCCAGCAGCTTAAGTCCCGAGGGGACTACGAGTTTCAATGAGCAGTTCTTC
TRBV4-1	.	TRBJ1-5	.	CASSQGASGGGNQPQHF	TGCGCCAGCAGCCAAGGGGCCTCGGGAGGGGGCAATCAGCCCCAGCATTTT
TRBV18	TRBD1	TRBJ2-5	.	CASSLGQGKETQYF	TGTGCCAGCTCCCTGGGACAGGGAAAAGAGACCCAGTACTTC
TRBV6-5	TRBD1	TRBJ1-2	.	CASSQRDRANYGYTF	TGTGCCAGCAGTCAACGGGACAGAGCTAACTATGGCTACACCTTC
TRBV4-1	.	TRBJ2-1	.	CASSQEIYPTYNEQFF	TGCGCCAGCAGCCAAGAGATCTACCCTACCTACAATGAGCAGTTCTTC
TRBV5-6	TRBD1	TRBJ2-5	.	CASSWGTGGETQYF	TGTGCCAGCAGCTGGGGGACAGGTGGTGAGACCCAGTACTTC
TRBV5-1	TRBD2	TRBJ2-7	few	CASSLAGRGYEQYF	TGCGCCAGCAGCTTGGCCGGGAGGGGCTACGAGCAGTACTTC
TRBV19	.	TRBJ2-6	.	CASSKDSGSGANVLTF	TGTGCCAGTAGTAAAGACTCAGGCTCTGGGGCCAACGTCCTGACTTTC
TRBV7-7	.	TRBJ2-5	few	CASSLLRSEETQYF	TGTGCTAGCAGCTTGTTACGGAGTGAAGAGACCCAGTACTTC
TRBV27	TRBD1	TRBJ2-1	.	CASSPWDRENEQFF	TGTGCCAGCAGCCCGTGGGACAGGGAAAATGAGCAGTTCTTC
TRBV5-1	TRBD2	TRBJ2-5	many	CASRETSGRAYIQSQETQYF	TGCGCCAGCAGGGAGACTAGCGGGAGGGCCTATATTCAGAGCCAAGAGACCCAGTACTTC
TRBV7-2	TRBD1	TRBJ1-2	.	CASSLVVGQGSGYTF	TGTGCCAGCAGCTTAGTCGTAGGACAGGGATCCGGCTACACCTTC
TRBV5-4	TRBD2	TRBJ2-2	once	CASSLTSGGAGELFF	TGTGCCAGCAGCTTAACTAGCGGGGGAGCCGGGGAGCTGTTTTTT
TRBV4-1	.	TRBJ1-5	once	CASSHGGAVGNQPQHF	TGCGCCAGCAGCCATGGAGGGGCGGTTGGGAATCAGCCCCAGCATTTT
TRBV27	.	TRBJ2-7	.	CASSRVGGGGAGEQYF	TGTGCCAGCTCCAGGGTTGGAGGGGGGGGTGCGGGTGAGCAGTACTTC
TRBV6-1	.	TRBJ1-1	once	CASRLQGVNTEAFF	TGTGCCAGCAGATTACAGGGCGTGAACACTGAAGCTTTCTTT
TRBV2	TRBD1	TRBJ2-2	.	CASRAIGTATGELFF	TGTGCCAGCAGGGCGATCGGGACAGCCACCGGGGAGCTGTTTTTT
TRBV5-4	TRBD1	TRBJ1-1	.	CASSWSRGRGMSTEAFF	TGTGCCAGCAGCTGGAGCAGGGGGCGCGGGATGAGCACTGAAGCTTTCTTT
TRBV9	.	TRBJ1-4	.	CASSAVTGSNEKLFF	TGTGCCAGCAGCGCGGTAACAGGAAGTAATGAAAAACTGTTTTTT
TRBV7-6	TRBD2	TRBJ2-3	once	CASSLTGTSGRAHTDTQYF	TGTGCCAGCAGCTTAACGGGGACTAGCGGGAGGGCCCACACAGATACGCAGTATTTT
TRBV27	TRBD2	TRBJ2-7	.	CASSLGGSSYEQYF	TGTGCCAGCAGTTTGGGCGGGAGCTCCTACGAGCAGTACTTC
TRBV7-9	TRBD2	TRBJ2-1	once	CASSSGTSGSVNEQFF	TGTGCCAGCAGCTCCGGGACTAGCGGATCTGTCAATGAGCAGTTCTTC
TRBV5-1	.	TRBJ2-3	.	CASSQTTPPDTQYF	TGCGCCAGCAGCCAAACCACTCCCCCAGATACGCAGTATTTT
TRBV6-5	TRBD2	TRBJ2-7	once	CASSQGLAGVQYF	TGTGCCAGCAGCCAGGGACTAGCGGGAGTGCAGTACTTC
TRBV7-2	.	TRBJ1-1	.	CASSSGATEAFF	TGTGCCAGCAGTTCAGGGGCTACTGAAGCTTTCTTT
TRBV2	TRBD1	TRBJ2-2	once	CASSERTGVGGELFF	TGTGCCAGCAGTGAGAGGACAGGGGTTGGCGGGGAGCTGTTTTTT
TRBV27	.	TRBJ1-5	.	CASKMGGLGQPQHF	TGTGCCAGCAAGATGGGGGGGCTGGGTCAGCCCCAGCATTTT
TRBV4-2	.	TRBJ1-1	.	CASSQGRSTEAFF	TGTGCCAGCAGCCAAGGTAGGAGCACTGAAGCTTTCTTT
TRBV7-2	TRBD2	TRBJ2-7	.	CASSLAPSGGPLAQYF	TGTGCCAGCAGCTTAGCACCTAGCGGGGGGCCGTTGGCGCAGTACTTC
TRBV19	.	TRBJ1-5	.	CASRYREGQPQHF	TGTGCCAGTAGATACAGGGAGGGTCAGCCCCAGCATTTT
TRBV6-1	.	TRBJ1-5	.	CASIRSGHNQPQHF	TGTGCCAGCATACGATCAGGGCACAATCAGCCCCAGCATTTT
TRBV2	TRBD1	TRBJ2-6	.	CASRTDRLNSGANVLTF	TGTGCCAGCAGGACGGACAGGCTTAACTCTGGGGCCAACGTCCTGACTTTC
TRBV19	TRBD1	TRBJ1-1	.	CASSSRGQAETEAFF	TGTGCCAGTAGTTCTAGGGGACAGGCGGAAACTGAAGCTTTCTTT
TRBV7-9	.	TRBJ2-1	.	CASSFAGNNEQFF	TGTGCCAGCAGCTTCGCGGGAAACAATGAGCAGTTCTTC
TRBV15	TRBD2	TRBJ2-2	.	CATRRGLADEGLNTGELFF	TGTGCCACCCGACGAGGACTAGCGGACGAAGGCCTGAACACCGGGGAGCTGTTTTTT
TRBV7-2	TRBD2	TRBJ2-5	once	CASSRGLAGGTETQYF	TGTGCCAGCAGCCGTGGGCTAGCGGGAGGTACGGAGACCCAGTACTTC
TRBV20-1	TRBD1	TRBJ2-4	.	CSASPGQQYF	TGCAGTGCTAGCCCGGGACAGCAGTACTTC
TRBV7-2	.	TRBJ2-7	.	CASSLVGGYEQYF	TGTGCCAGCAGCTTAGTTGGAGGGTACGAGCAGTACTTC
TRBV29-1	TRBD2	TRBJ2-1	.	CSVGWLAGVYQNNEQFF	TGCAGCGTTGGCTGGCTAGCGGGAGTTTACCAGAACAATGAGCAGTTCTTC
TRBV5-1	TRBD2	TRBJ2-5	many	CASTSGMETQYF	TGCGCCTCTACTAGCGGTATGGAGACCCAGTACTTC
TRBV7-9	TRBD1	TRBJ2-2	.	CASSPRQGAGELFF	TGTGCCAGCAGCCCTAGACAGGGGGCCGGGGAGCTGTTTTTT
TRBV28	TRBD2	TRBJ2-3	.	CAGSGTTDTQYF	TGTGCCGGTAGCGGGACCACAGATACGCAGTATTTT
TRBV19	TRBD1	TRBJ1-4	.	CASNRGPEKLFF	TGTGCCAGTAACAGGGGGCCTGAAAAACTGTTTTTT
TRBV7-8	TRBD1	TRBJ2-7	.	CASSLSGTGIDYEQYF	TGTGCCAGCAGCTTATCCGGGACAGGGATCGACTACGAGCAGTACTTC
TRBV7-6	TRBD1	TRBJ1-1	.	CASSPHRGRSEGTEAFF	TGTGCCAGCAGCCCACACAGGGGGCGATCGGAGGGCACTGAAGCTTTCTTT
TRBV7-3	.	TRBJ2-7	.	CASSPVSRLAPYEQYF	TGTGCCAGCAGCCCCGTCAGTCGGCTAGCCCCCTACGAGCAGTACTTC
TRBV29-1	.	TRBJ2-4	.	CSVGGGDIQYF	TGCAGCGTTGGAGGGGGAGACATTCAGTACTTC
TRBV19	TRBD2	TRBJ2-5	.	CASSQYSGRARETQYF	TGTGCCAGTAGTCAGTATAGCGGGAGGGCCCGGGAGACCCAGTACTTC
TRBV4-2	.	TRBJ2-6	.	CASSQEGASSGANVLTF	TGTGCCAGCAGCCAAGAAGGAGCGAGCTCTGGGGCCAACGTCCTGACTTTC
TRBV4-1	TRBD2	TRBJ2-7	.	CASSQDLPSGTYEQYF	TGCGCCAGCAGCCAAGATTTGCCTAGCGGGACCTACGAGCAGTACTTC